The T cell receptor (beta chain) under discussion was sequenced for a study of cytomegalovirus exposure and HLA in healthy donors. Use of 60 Vbeta and 13 Jbeta primers characterized the PCR. Using immunoSEQ multiplex PCR, the repertoire was profiled, and TCRdb retains in-frame clones only, with some absent. Of 60,000 or so clones in the sample, around 85% are singletons; the top ten hold 1.7%. V was clipped by 5 bases and J by 0 bases, with 7 bases between them. This CDR3 is 13 amino acids long. Germline CDR1 is SEHNR and CDR2 is FQNEAQ (reference sequence). This clone was recorded only once. The chain carries TRBV7-9 and TRBJ1-2; D call uncertain. Sequencing was performed on PBMCs. The receptor's source is a man between 40 and 49 years old in good health and CMV-seronegative. The CDR3 DNA is TGTGCCAGCAGCCCAGGCACTAACTATGGCTACACCTTC. Its translation: CASSPGTNYGYTF.